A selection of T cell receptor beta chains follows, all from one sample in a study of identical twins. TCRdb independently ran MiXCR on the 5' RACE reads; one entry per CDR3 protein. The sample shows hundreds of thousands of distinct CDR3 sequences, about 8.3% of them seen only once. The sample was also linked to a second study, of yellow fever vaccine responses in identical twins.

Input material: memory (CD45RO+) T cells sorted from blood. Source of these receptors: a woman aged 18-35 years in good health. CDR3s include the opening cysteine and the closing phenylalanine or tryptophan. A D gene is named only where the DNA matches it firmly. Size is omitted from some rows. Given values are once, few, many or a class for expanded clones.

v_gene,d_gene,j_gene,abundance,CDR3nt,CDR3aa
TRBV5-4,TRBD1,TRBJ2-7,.,TGTGCCAGCAGTTCGCCGGGACAGGCAACCTACGAGCAGTACTTC,CASSSPGQATYEQYF
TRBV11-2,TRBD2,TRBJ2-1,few,TGTGCCAGCAGCTTCGGATCCGGGACTAGCGGGAGCTATGAGCAGTTCTTC,CASSFGSGTSGSYEQFF
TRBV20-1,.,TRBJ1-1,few,TGCAGGGCTACACAGAGCCTTGAAGCTTTCTTT,CRATQSLEAFF
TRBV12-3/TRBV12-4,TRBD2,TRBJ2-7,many,TGTGCCAGCAGTATCGGGACTAGCTTTGGCGAGCAGTACTTC,CASSIGTSFGEQYF
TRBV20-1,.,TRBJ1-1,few,TGCAGTGCTATTAGGGGAATGGGTACTGAAGCTTTCTTT,CSAIRGMGTEAFF
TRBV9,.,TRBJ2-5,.,TGTGCCAGCAGCCCGAACCCGGGGGAGACCCAGTACTTC,CASSPNPGETQYF
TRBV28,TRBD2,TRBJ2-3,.,TGTGCCAGCAGTTCCGGGACTAGTCCAGATACGCAGTATTTT,CASSSGTSPDTQYF
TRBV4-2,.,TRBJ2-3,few,TGTGCCAGCAGCCAAGATGTGGTGATGTCTAGCACAGATACGCAGTATTTT,CASSQDVVMSSTDTQYF
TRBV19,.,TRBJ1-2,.,TGTGCCAGTACGTCTCAGCGTAACTATGGCTACACCTTC,CASTSQRNYGYTF
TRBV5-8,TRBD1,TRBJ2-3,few,TGTGCCAGCACGGACAGGGGGAGCACAGATACGCAGTATTTT,CASTDRGSTDTQYF
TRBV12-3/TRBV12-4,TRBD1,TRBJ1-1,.,TGTGCCAGCAGTTCCAAGGACAGGGGCACTGAAGCTTTCTTT,CASSSKDRGTEAFF
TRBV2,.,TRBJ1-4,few,TGTGCCAGCAGTGGTCGGGGGCCTATTAATGAAAAACTGTTTTTT,CASSGRGPINEKLFF
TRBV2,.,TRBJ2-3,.,TGTGCCAGCATTCTCGTACCTGGGATCCACACAGATACGCAGTATTTT,CASILVPGIHTDTQYF
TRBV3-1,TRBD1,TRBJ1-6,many,TGTGCCAGCAGCTCCTGGGACAGGGGACAGGATTCACCCCTCCACTTT,CASSSWDRGQDSPLHF
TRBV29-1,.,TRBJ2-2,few,TGCAGCGTTGTTGCAGTCCTGACCGGGGAGCTGTTTTTT,CSVVAVLTGELFF
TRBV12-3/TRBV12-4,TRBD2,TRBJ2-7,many,TGTGCCAGCAGTTCCAGAGGGCTAGCGGGTTCCTACGAGCAGTACTTC,CASSSRGLAGSYEQYF
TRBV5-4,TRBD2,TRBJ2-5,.,TGTGCCAGCAGCAGTAAGACTAGCGGTCCTCAAGAGACCCAGTACTTC,CASSSKTSGPQETQYF
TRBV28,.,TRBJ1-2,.,TGTGCCAGCAGTTTACAGGGGAGTGGAGTCTATGGCTACACCTTC,CASSLQGSGVYGYTF
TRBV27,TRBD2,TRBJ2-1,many,TGTGCCAGCAGCCCTAGCGGCGCCTACAATGAGCAGTTCTTC,CASSPSGAYNEQFF
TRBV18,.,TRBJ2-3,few,TGTGCCAGCTCACCAGGCCAGTACACAGATACGCAGTATTTT,CASSPGQYTDTQYF